This T cell receptor (beta chain) appears in the sequencing data of a study of T cell responses to AZD1222 COVID-19 vaccine (dated by TCRdb to the early 2020s). About the investigation overall: AZD1222 recipients whose second dose came at about 4 weeks and those whose second dose came at about 12 weeks were combined into one group, since spike-specific TCR depth and breadth did not differ between the two schedules. TCR sequencing was performed for fewer than 250 trial participants, of whom 200 to 220 were given two doses of AZD1222 and around 26 were given two doses of MenACWY control vaccine. Trial participants were enrolled by age into 18-55, 56-69 and 70-plus year subgroups, with around 150, 28 and 57 TCR-sequenced participants respectively. Beyond this particular receptor, the publication reports: In the small 56-69-year group, the increase in depth fell short of significance, most likely because of low power. Conclusions about previously exposed vaccinees are limited because only six or seven AZD1222 recipients were SARS-CoV-2 seropositive at baseline. Epitopes outside the regions mutated in the B.1.351 and B.1.1.7 variants were reportedly recognized by nearly half of the unique spike-specific TCRs. Participants were mostly white British, with more females than males. The authors suggested clonal diversity may have been underestimated. Because no day 14 peak-response samples were available, the repertoires could be characterized only after the peak T cell response. After two AZD1222 doses, spike-specific TCR breadth and depth were significantly higher than at day 0 and than in MenACWY recipients. The vaccine-associated CD4 TCRs covered the entire spike protein, and the dominant responses fell in regions 160-218 and 743-854.

Notes on this clone: Its cognate antigen has yet to be identified. No clone much larger than this one lies a single base away; base qualities are absent.

Interpreted using the paper, the time point label stands for: baseline before first vaccination. Vaccinee samples came from UK trials COV001 and COV002, including a single-blind randomized controlled phase 2/3 trial of AZD1222 (ChAdOx1 nCoV-19) in healthy adults. For TCRbeta chain sequencing, PBMC samples were collected from trial participants at day 0 and at day 28 after the second dose. Taken from the germline V gene (reference sequence), the CDR1 and CDR2 loops are LNHDA and SQIVND. Measured from the cysteine to the phenylalanine, the CDR3 is 16 residues long. Only CDR3 DNA remains: 48 bases, in frame from the first base. V is clipped by 6 bases and J by 4 bases, and the sequence between their germline boundaries is 21 bases long. The CDR3 regions of human TCRbeta chains were analyzed by immunosequencing. In the authors' own workflow: TCRs in the repertoires were compared against a reference library of SARS-CoV-2-specific TCRs that had been generated with the MIRA antigen-specificity platform. Breadth was defined as the fraction of unique TCRs that were SARS-CoV-2-associated, and depth was defined as the fraction of total T cells that were SARS-CoV-2-associated. Using the MIRA data, each spike-specific TCR was mapped to the spike region that the TCR reacts to and placed in a CD4 or CD8 class. Log10-transformed breadth and depth values were compared by one-way ANOVA with Sidak's multiple comparisons tests. As stored in TCRdb, this immuneACCESS dataset retains in-frame rearrangements with V and J assigned. A fraction of the clones does not appear; measured against another copy, unresolved V genes explain less than half of the discrepancy, and the remainder lacks a known reason. V and J calls and clone size are as listed in that table; D and trimming were resolved from the DNA. This sample holds approximately 120,000 clones; about 91% were observed only once. The ten largest clonotypes hold 7.5% of the sample.

The material sequenced was peripheral blood, taken on day 0 of AZD1222 vaccination. The TCR originated in an adult in good health. The chain is assembled from TRBV19 and TRBJ1-2; the D gene cannot be named for sure. CDR3 region: CASRGVDGLSFYGYTF. The nucleotide sequence reads TGTGCCAGTAGGGGAGTAGATGGCCTCAGCTTCTATGGCTACACCTTC.